A single sample gave rise to the 32 T cell receptor beta chains below, sequenced in a study of cytomegalovirus exposure and HLA in healthy donors. 60 Vbeta and 13 Jbeta primers were used in PCR. Here immunoSEQ multiplex PCR was the method, and the copy in TCRdb shows in-frame clones only, minus some. The table lists 270,000 or so clones, roughly 85% of them singletons. Sequenced sample: PBMCs. These receptors were taken from a man aged 35-49 years in good health and CMV-seropositive.

V gene TRBV2 combines with J gene TRBJ2-3; a possible D gene is TRBD2 (6 bases). CDR3 size: 15 residues. Germline CDR1 reads SNHLY; CDR2 reads FYNNEI. V dropped 8 bases and J dropped 5 bases, with 20 bases sitting between them. The CDR3 is CASGGVGRRGDTQYF. The CDR3 region has the DNA TGTGCCAGCGGAGGTGTGGGAAGGCGGGGAGATACGCAGTATTTT.

This rearrangement joins TRBV7-9 to TRBJ2-2; D possibly corresponds to TRBD2 (5 bases). There are 16 residues in the CDR3. Per germline, CDR1 SEHNR and CDR2 FQNEAQ (reference sequence). V was clipped by 2 bases and J by 6 bases, with 16 bases between them. The CDR3 region has the DNA TGTGCCAGCAGCTTACGGCCTACGGTTAGCGCCGGGGAGCTGTTTTTT. This translates into CASSLRPTVSAGELFF.

This chain joins TRBV28 and TRBJ2-4; 7 nucleotides match TRBD1. The germline gives CDR1 MDHEN, CDR2 SYDVKM. The CDR3 length is 14 residues. The junction had 2 bases not matched to a gene; V was cut back by 5 bases and J by 1 base. CDR3 residues: CASSLTGAKNIQYF. The CDR3 DNA follows: TGTGCCAGCAGTCTGACAGGGGCCAAAAACATTCAGTACTTC.

The table lists this clone with a count of one. The chain combines TRBV2 with TRBJ2-1; TRBD2 matches at 9 bases. Germline V CDR1 and CDR2: SNHLY, FYNNEI. V lost 9 bases and J lost 5; bases outside the gene matches: 14. The CDR3 is 16 residues long. CDR3 region: CARRQIGTSSDNEQFF. CDR3 in DNA: TGTGCCAGACGACAAATCGGGACTAGCTCAGACAATGAGCAGTTCTTC.

This clone was counted only a few times. The chain carries TRBV30 and TRBJ1-5, with 8 positions matching TRBD1. CDR3 length equals 15 residues. CDR1 GTSNPN and CDR2 SVGIG come from the germline V gene (reference sequence). V lost 4 bases to trimming and J lost 4 bases; unmatched junction nucleotides: 9. CDR3 in amino acids: CAWKDRGRWNQPQHF. CDR3 sequence (DNA): TGTGCCTGGAAAGACAGGGGTCGATGGAATCAGCCCCAGCATTTT.

CDR3 nucleotides: TGTGCCAGCTCCCGGGGACAGGGGTCGTACACTGAAGCTTTCTTT. Amino acid sequence: CASSRGQGSYTEAFF. The chain links TRBV18 to TRBJ1-1; 10 nucleotides line up with TRBD1. After removal of 6 bases from V and 3 bases from J, the junction contained 7 bases not matched to a gene. The CDR3 is 15 amino acids. Germline CDR1 KGHSH, CDR2 LQKENI.

This clone was seen more than once but under ten times. The chain couples TRBV6-1 to TRBJ1-4; no clear D. The CDR3 runs 15 residues. CDR1 and CDR2 (germline): MNHNS, SASEGT. With 5 bases removed from V and 13 bases from J, the gap between germline ends came to 23 bases. CDR3 in amino acids: CASSSTGSQIGRLFF. The DNA for the CDR3 is TGTGCCAGCAGTTCAACCGGGAGCCAAATCGGGAGACTGTTTTTT.

The chain joins TRBV7-3 to TRBJ2-1; TRBD1 aligns across 7 bases. This CDR3 is built from 14 residues. The germline V gene encodes CDR1 SGHTA and CDR2 FQGTGA. V shed 3 bases, J shed 8 bases, and the junction held 7 bases outside the gene matches. CDR3 in DNA: TGTGCCAGCAGCTTGACAGGGAAAGGCGATGAGCAGTTCTTC. Translation: CASSLTGKGDEQFF.

The chain combines TRBV11-2 with TRBJ1-2; tentative D call: TRBD1 (5 bases). Germline CDR1 SGHAT, CDR2 FQNNGV. The CDR3 covers 12 residues. Trimming took off 5 bases at V and 6 bases at J, with 10 bases between the two ends. The CDR3 sequence: CASSKETDGYTF. CDR3 coding DNA: TGTGCCAGCAGCAAAGAGACAGATGGCTACACCTTC.

V usage is TRBV15 and J usage is TRBJ2-3; 10 positions match TRBD2. Per the germline V gene, CDR1 is LNHNV and CDR2 is YYDKDF (reference sequence). This CDR3 has 18 residues. V lost 5 bases to trimming and J lost 4 bases; unmatched junction nucleotides: 15. The CDR3 coding sequence is TGTGCCACCAGCCTCCGACGACTAGCGGGCGATCGCGCAGATACGCAGTATTTT. Translation gives CATSLRRLAGDRADTQYF.

The chain employs TRBV25-1 and TRBJ2-1, with D maybe TRBD2 (5 bases). The CDR3 is made up of 12 amino acids. The germline gives CDR1 MGHDK, CDR2 SYGVNS. The V gene lost 6 bases and the J gene lost 7 bases, with 10 bases spanning the gap. The CDR3 region has the DNA TGTGCCAGCAGCAAACGGGGAAATGAGCAGTTCTTC. Its protein is CASSKRGNEQFF.

This clone occurred once. The junction shows a germline mismatch at one end, possibly a read error. V usage is TRBV7-9 and J usage is TRBJ2-1; D may be TRBD2 (6 bases). Per the germline V gene, CDR1 is SEHNR and CDR2 is FQNEAQ (reference sequence). The CDR3 is 16 amino acids. This CDR3 is CSSSLAEAGLYNEQFF. CDR3 in DNA: TGTTCCAGCAGCTTAGCGGAAGCGGGTCTCTACAATGAGCAGTTCTTC.

V usage is TRBV28 and J usage is TRBJ1-5; 7 bases align to TRBD1. The CDR3 sequence is 11 residues long. V was pared by 10 bases and J by 4 bases, with 1 base of the junction left unmatched. The germline CDR1 and CDR2 sequences are MDHEN and SYDVKM. The CDR3 nucleotides are TGTGCCACACAGGGGAATCAGCCCCAGCATTTT. It is translated as CATQGNQPQHF.

The CDR3 DNA is TGTGCCAGCGGGCCGGCCGGGACAGGGGGCGAAGGCGAGCAGTACTTC. Translated, it gives CASGPAGTGGEGEQYF. This chain links TRBV28 with TRBJ2-7, with 12 bases that match TRBD1. The length of the CDR3 is 16 residues. V lost 8 bases, J lost 6 bases, and 14 bases stayed unmatched. The germline V gene has CDR1 MDHEN and CDR2 SYDVKM. The variable domain in full, completed from reference TRBV28 and TRBJ2-7, reads DVKVTQSSRYLVKRTGEKVFLECVQDMDHENMFWYRQDPGLGLRLIYFSYDVKMKEKGDIPEGYSVSREKKERFSLILESASTNQTSMYLCASGPAGTGGEGEQYFGPGTRLTVT.

The chain couples TRBV19 to TRBJ1-1; D is perhaps TRBD1 (5 bases). V was clipped by 3 bases and J by 7 bases, with 9 bases between them. The CDR3 length is 12 residues. Germline CDR1 is LNHDA and CDR2 is SQIVND (reference sequence). The CDR3 here is CASSIGGGEAFF. The DNA of the CDR3 is TGTGCCAGTAGTATTGGGGGAGGTGAAGCTTTCTTT.

The chain has TRBV19 and TRBJ2-1; 8 bases align to TRBD2. CDR1 is LNHDA and CDR2 is SQIVND in the germline V gene (reference sequence). V dropped 7 bases and J dropped 0; count of bases not matched to a gene: 8. CDR3 size: 16 residues. The CDR3 sequence: CASTRGREASYNEQFF. The CDR3 DNA sequence: TGTGCCAGTACCCGAGGGCGGGAGGCCTCCTACAATGAGCAGTTCTTC.

This chain uses TRBV7-9 with TRBJ2-2, with 12 positions matching TRBD2. V gave up 4 bases and J gave up 0 bases; unmatched junction bases: 3. This CDR3 comprises 17 residues. Per the germline V gene, CDR1 is SEHNR and CDR2 is FQNEAQ (reference sequence). This chain's CDR3 is CASSWASGRANTGELFF. The CDR3 bases are TGTGCCAGCAGCTGGGCTAGCGGGAGGGCGAACACCGGGGAGCTGTTTTTT.

The V gene is TRBV28, the J gene TRBJ2-2, with D possibly matching TRBD1 (6 bases). This CDR3 comprises 14 residues. Germline loops: CDR1 MDHEN, CDR2 SYDVKM. The V end lost 3 bases, the J end lost 1 base, and 6 bases lay between the germline ends. In DNA form, the CDR3 reads TGTGCCAGCAGTTTCAGGGGGAACACCGGGGAGCTGTTTTTT. This sequence encodes CASSFRGNTGELFF.

This clone was picked up one time. This chain links TRBV27 with TRBJ2-2, with 8 nucleotides matching TRBD1. The J segment lost 1 base and the V segment lost 2 bases, leaving 9 bases of the junction unmatched. The CDR3 is 18 residues long. Looked up from germline, CDR1 is MNHEY and CDR2 is SMNVEV (reference sequence). CDR3 sequence reads: CASSLAGGGGGNTGELFF. The CDR3 region has the DNA TGTGCCAGCAGTTTAGCAGGGGGCGGTGGAGGGAACACCGGGGAGCTGTTTTTT.

The gene calls are TRBV11-2 and TRBJ2-3, with TRBD2 matching over 13 bases. The V and J ends lost 5 bases and 4 bases, in that order; junction bases with no gene match: 6. Germline values: CDR1 SGHAT, CDR2 FQNNGV. This CDR3 has 16 residues. In nucleotides, the CDR3 is TGTGCCAGCAGCACACGGACTAGCGGGAGCCCAGATACGCAGTATTTT. This codes for CASSTRTSGSPDTQYF.

This clone was counted a single time. This sequence joins TRBV7-9 and TRBJ2-7; 13 nucleotides match TRBD2. The CDR3 extends over 15 amino acids. Trimming removed 5 bases from V and 6 bases from J; junction bases left unmatched: 7. Per the germline V gene, CDR1 is SEHNR and CDR2 is FQNEAQ (reference sequence). The CDR3 bases are TGTGCCAGCAGCGAAGGACTAGCGGGAGCGTCCGAGCAGTACTTC. Translating gives CASSEGLAGASEQYF.

V is TRBV11-2 and J is TRBJ2-2, with TRBD2 matching 10 bases. Per germline, CDR1 SGHAT and CDR2 FQNNGV. Trimming removed 1 base from V and 5 bases from J; junction bases left unmatched: 4. The CDR3 spans 16 residues. CDR3 amino acids: CASSLVSSGSTGELFF. The CDR3 DNA reads TGTGCCAGCAGCTTAGTTTCTAGCGGGAGTACCGGGGAGCTGTTTTTT.

A word on this clone: The same CDR3 can be traced to other DNA sequences in this sample. The chain recombines TRBV5-4 with TRBJ1-5; possibly TRBD1 for D (5 bases). The CDR3 has 14 amino acids. CDR1 SGHNT and CDR2 YYREEE come from the germline V gene (reference sequence). Trimming cost V 1 base and J 4 bases, with 9 bases left between them. CDR3 loop: CASSLRGSNQPQHF. The CDR3, as DNA: TGTGCCAGCAGCTTGAGGGGTTCGAATCAGCCCCAGCATTTT.

The chain uses TRBV4-1 and TRBJ2-1; the match to TRBD1 covers 7 bases. The CDR3 has 14 amino acids. Losses at the gene ends were 2 bases for V and 3 bases for J; bases not matched to a gene: 1. Germline CDR1 is MGHRA and CDR2 is YSYEKL. DNA of the CDR3: TGCGCCAGCAGCCAACAGGGGGACTACAATGAGCAGTTCTTC. Its translation: CASSQQGDYNEQFF.

The rearrangement joins TRBV19 to TRBJ1-5; D is perhaps TRBD1 (5 bases). The CDR3 covers 14 residues. Germline V gives CDR1 LNHDA, CDR2 SQIVND (reference sequence). The V end lost 1 base, the J end lost 7 bases, and 11 bases lay between the germline ends. CDR3 loop: CASSIGAGLQPQHF. Here the CDR3 DNA reads TGTGCCAGTAGTATAGGGGCAGGGTTGCAGCCCCAGCATTTT.

The rearrangement links TRBV6-1 to TRBJ2-7, with D unresolved. Germline V gene data show CDR1 as MNHNS and CDR2 as SASEGT. The CDR3 is made up of 13 amino acids. V lost 1 base to trimming and J lost 3 bases, with 7 bases between them. The CDR3: CASSEDDNYEQYF. The CDR3 bases are TGTGCCAGCAGTGAAGACGACAACTACGAGCAGTACTTC.

The J gene is TRBJ1-5, the V gene TRBV5-6, with a tentative D call TRBD1 (6 bases). The germline V gene encodes CDR1 SGHDT and CDR2 YYEEEE. The V end lost 5 bases, the J end lost 3 bases, and 12 bases lay between the germline ends. This CDR3 spans 14 amino acids. The CDR3 nucleotides read TGTGCCAGCAGTTCCGACAGGATCAATCAGCCCCAGCATTTT. Translation gives CASSSDRINQPQHF.

The V call is TRBV6-1, the J call TRBJ2-2; 8 bases match TRBD1. CDR1 MNHNS and CDR2 SASEGT come from the germline V gene. V was clipped by 6 bases and J by 4 bases; unmatched bases: 4. The CDR3 covers 14 residues. The CDR3: CASSLRGRTGELFF. In DNA form, the CDR3 reads TGTGCCAGCAGCCTCAGGGGGCGCACCGGGGAGCTGTTTTTT.

The DNA for the CDR3 is TGTGCCAGCAGGAAGCGGGAGGGCTACGAGCAGTACTTC. It translates to CASRKREGYEQYF. V and J are TRBV6-1 and TRBJ2-7; 10 bases map to TRBD2. The V gene end was trimmed by 6 bases and the J gene end by 3 bases; junction bases not matched to a gene: 2. CDR3 size: 13 residues. Germline-derived CDR1 and CDR2 are MNHNS and SASEGT.

The DNA for the CDR3 is TGCGCCAGCAGCTTGGGGTCTAGCGGCTACAATGAGCAGTTCTTC. This codes for CASSLGSSGYNEQFF. The genes are TRBV5-1 and TRBJ2-1; the match to TRBD2 covers 7 bases. V shed 0 bases and J 3 bases; nucleotides not matched to a gene: 3. Germline assignment: CDR1 SGHRS and CDR2 YFSETQ. This CDR3 spans 15 amino acids.

This clone has only one observation. The CDR3 is CTSSQEADTSYNEQFF. In DNA, the CDR3 is TGCACCAGCAGCCAAGAAGCGGATACCTCCTACAATGAGCAGTTCTTC. V and J are TRBV1 and TRBJ2-1; the table calls TRBD2, which could not be checked here. TRBV1 is a documented pseudogene. CDR3 length: 16 amino acids.

The chain is built from TRBV7-2 and TRBJ2-7; no clear D gene. Germline loops: CDR1 SGHTA, CDR2 FQGNSA. There are 13 residues in the CDR3. The germline V and J ends were trimmed by 5 bases and 0 bases, with 8 bases remaining between them. DNA for the CDR3: TGTGCCAGCAGCGCCGGGTCCTCCTACGAGCAGTACTTC. Its protein is CASSAGSSYEQYF.